This TCR beta chain is from a study of immune evolution from preneoplasia to lung adenocarcinoma. The CDR3 is made up of 15 amino acids. Repertoires were generated with immunoSEQ multiplex PCR, while TCRdb's copy carries only in-frame clones and drops some. The sample has more than 9,500 clones, about 83% seen once. J is TRBJ2-7 and V is TRBV12-2. TRBV12-2 is an annotated pseudogene. Source material: FFPE tissue from an adenomatous hyperplasia lung lesion. Subset defined: atypical adenomatous hyperplasia (AAH), lung preneoplasia. This receptor was obtained from a person over 45 with lung adenocarcinoma. The CDR3 coding sequence is TGTGCAAGTCGCTGGGGACGTAATCGAACCTACGAGCAGTACTTC. Translation: CASRWGRNRTYEQYF.